This T cell receptor beta chain was identified in a study of response to subunit inactivated influenza vaccine. Each CDR3 protein is one row after TCRdb ran MiXCR on the RT-PCR reads. The sample holds about 500,000 distinct CDR3 sequences; 16% are singletons and the top ten take 2.5% to 3.5%. Study conclusions and caveats: A suggestion made by the authors is that each seasonal influenza vaccination recruits few new T cells.

Germline loops: CDR1 SGHVS, CDR2 FQNEAQ. CDR3 length: 13 residues. V gave up 3 bases and J gave up 4 bases, with 7 bases separating them. A note on this clonotype: No antigen is known for it.

This receptor was obtained from a man between 45 and 75 years old who received an inactivated influenza vaccine. The chain is built from TRBV7-8 and TRBJ2-1; D call uncertain. Sequences were derived from CD4+ T cells sorted from PBMCs, sampled 23 to 25 months after vaccination. In nucleotides, the CDR3 is TGTGCCAGCAGCTTCTCGGTTTACAATGAGCAGTTCTTC. Translated: CASSFSVYNEQFF.